Shown below are 27 T cell receptor beta chains from a single sample sequenced in a study of response to subunit inactivated influenza vaccine. TCRdb called the RT-PCR reads again in MiXCR, with one record for every CDR3 protein. The sample holds 500,000 to 700,000 distinct CDR3 sequences, around 21% seen once. A further study also used this sample, focusing on T cells expressing NK-cell markers. That publication notes: The cDNA for TCR beta came from 5'RACE template switching with UMIs.

The sample consisted of CD4+ T cells sorted from PBMCs, taken less than 13 days after vaccination. The receptors here all came from a man aged 45 to 65 who received an inactivated influenza vaccine.

This clonotype has only a few counts. A read error may be the cause here, since a much bigger clone is one base away. This chain connects TRBV7-2 to TRBJ1-1; unclear D gene. The germline gives CDR1 SGHTA, CDR2 FQGNSA. The CDR3 is made up of 16 amino acids. The DNA of the CDR3 is TGTTCCAGCAGCGACCCTCAGGTTCCCTCGAACACTGAAGCTTTCTTT. It codes for CSSSDPQVPSNTEAFF. The full variable domain, rest sourced from reference TRBV7-2 and TRBJ1-1, is GAGVSQSPSNKVTEKGKDVELRCDPISGHTALYWYRQSLGQGLEFLIYFQGNSAPDKSGLPSDRFSAERTGGSVSTLTIQRTQQEDSAVYLCSSSDPQVPSNTEAFFGQGTRLTVV.

The rearrangement uses TRBV5-1 and TRBJ2-2; D perhaps matches TRBD1 (6 bases). The V end was cut by 4 bases, the J end by 6 bases, with 16 bases between. This CDR3 has 15 residues. CDR1 is SGHRS and CDR2 is YFSETQ in the germline V gene. The CDR3 loop reads CASSPGTNRPGELFF. The CDR3 DNA reads as TGCGCCAGCAGCCCAGGGACAAACAGGCCCGGGGAGCTGTTTTTT.

In this sample, this clonotype turned up a few times. The chain combines TRBV9 with TRBJ2-1; no firm D call. CDR3 length: 10 amino acids. V was trimmed by 2 bases and J by 15 bases, leaving 9 bases between them. Germline V gene data show CDR1 as SGDLS and CDR2 as YYNGEE. CDR3 DNA: TGTGCCAGCAGCGTGGAGAGGTGGTTCTTC. It translates to CASSVERWFF.

The rearrangement joins TRBV7-8 to TRBJ2-5; 7 nucleotides agree with TRBD2. Trimming cost V 0 bases and J 4 bases; bases outside gene matches: 5. Germline loops: CDR1 SGHVS, CDR2 FQNEAQ. The CDR3 totals 15 residues. The CDR3 DNA reads as TGTGCCAGCAGCTTAGCTCTTTTAGCGGGAGAGACCCAGTACTTC. It translates to CASSLALLAGETQYF.

This clonotype appeared a few times. The chain couples TRBV18 to TRBJ1-2; D remains ambiguous. The germline V gene encodes CDR1 KGHSH and CDR2 LQKENI. This CDR3 has 12 amino acids. The V end lost 5 bases, the J end lost 4 bases, and 8 bases lay between the germline ends. CDR3 bases: TGTGCCAGCTCAGATAACGGCTATGGCTACACCTTC. Its translation: CASSDNGYGYTF.

The chain links TRBV7-9 to TRBJ1-4, with a tentative D call TRBD1 (6 bases). The CDR3 spans 14 residues. The germline V gene has CDR1 SEHNR and CDR2 FQNEAQ (reference sequence). V lost 5 bases to trimming and J lost 7 bases, with 14 bases between them. Here the CDR3 DNA reads TGTGCCAGCAGCCACAGGGACAACGGTGAAAAACTGTTTTTT. Translation: CASSHRDNGEKLFF. Variable domain in full (rest from reference TRBV7-9 and TRBJ1-4): DTGVSQNPRHKITKRGQNVTFRCDPISEHNRLYWYRQTLGQGPEFLTYFQNEAQLEKSRLLSDRFSAERPKGSFSTLEIQRTEQGDSAMYLCASSHRDNGEKLFFGSGTQLSVL.

The V and J genes are TRBV7-9 and TRBJ1-4; D unclear. Germline lookup yields CDR1 SEHNR and CDR2 FQNEAQ (reference sequence). V lost 5 bases, J lost 3 bases, and 10 bases lay in between. The CDR3 contains 14 residues. Here the CDR3 DNA reads TGTGCCAGCAGCCTCGACCGGGCTAATGAAAAACTGTTTTTT. Translating gives CASSLDRANEKLFF.

This clonotype was seen a few times. The V and J genes are TRBV27 and TRBJ2-7; TRBD1 might be the D (6 bases). The V gene's germline CDR1 is MNHEY and CDR2 SMNVEV (reference sequence). V gave up 6 bases and J gave up 0 bases, with 9 bases separating them. The CDR3 is made up of 13 amino acids. The CDR3 loop is CASSGQRSYEQYF. CDR3 DNA sequence: TGTGCCAGCAGCGGACAGCGCTCCTACGAGCAGTACTTC.

The chain joins TRBV15 to TRBJ2-7; the D gene is possibly TRBD1 (5 bases). Per germline, CDR1 LNHNV and CDR2 YYDKDF (reference sequence). The V and J ends lost 0 bases and 3 bases respectively, with 12 bases between them. The CDR3 has 15 residues. The CDR3 region has the DNA TGTGCCACCAGCAGAGAAGTGACAGCAAGCTACGAGCAGTACTTC. It codes for CATSREVTASYEQYF.

The chain has TRBV15 and TRBJ2-2, with TRBD1 as a possible D gene (6 bases). The CDR3 length is 17 residues. The V gene's germline CDR1 is LNHNV and CDR2 YYDKDF (reference sequence). V lost 0 bases and J lost 1, with 12 bases in between. Written as DNA, the CDR3 is TGTGCCACCAGCAGAGATAGCGTGACAGGGAACACCGGGGAGCTGTTTTTT. Its protein is CATSRDSVTGNTGELFF. Drawing the rest from reference TRBV15 and TRBJ2-2, the complete variable domain is DAMVIQNPRYQVTQFGKPVTLSCSQTLNHNVMYWYQQKSSQAPKLLFHYYDKDFNNEADTPDNFQSRRPNTSFCFLDIRSPGLGDTAMYLCATSRDSVTGNTGELFFGEGSRLTVL.

This clonotype was counted between two and nine times. The chain's CDR3 is CASSLATGGFGTQYF. The CDR3 DNA reads as TGTGCCAGCAGTTTAGCGACAGGGGGGTTCGGGACCCAGTACTTC. This chain connects TRBV12-3 or TRBV12-4 to TRBJ2-5; TRBD1 agrees at 9 bases. This CDR3 is 15 amino acids long. Germline trimming cut 0 bases from V and 7 bases from J; bases unmatched to any gene: 6.

The J gene is TRBJ2-7, the V gene TRBV7-2, with TRBD2 matching 14 bases. Germline-derived CDR1 and CDR2 are SGHTA and FQGNSA. CDR3 length equals 16 residues. V shed 1 base and J 5 bases; nucleotides not matched to a gene: 4. The DNA for the CDR3 is TGTGCCAGCAGCTTAGGGGGACTAGCGGGAGCTAACGAGCAGTACTTC. This codes for CASSLGGLAGANEQYF.

V is TRBV7-2 and J is TRBJ2-1; possible D gene TRBD2, 7 bases. This CDR3 contains 15 residues. Germline CDR1 reads SGHTA; CDR2 reads FQGNSA. V lost 4 bases and J lost 7, with 17 bases in between. The CDR3 is CASSSLRGPLNEQFF. CDR3 coding DNA: TGTGCCAGCAGCTCACTGCGGGGGCCCCTTAATGAGCAGTTCTTC.

The rearrangement uses TRBV20-1 and TRBJ2-5, with D tentatively TRBD2 (6 bases). V was shortened by 3 bases and J by 1 base, with 12 bases between the two germline ends. CDR1 is DFQATT and CDR2 is SNEGSKA in the germline V gene (reference sequence). The CDR3 length is 14 residues. CDR3 in amino acids: CSASGGAVQETQYF. The CDR3 nucleotides are TGCAGTGCTAGCGGGGGAGCCGTCCAAGAGACCCAGTACTTC.

The gene calls are TRBV7-9 and TRBJ2-5; 9 bases are a match to TRBD2. This CDR3 has 16 amino acids. Germline V gene sequence: CDR1 SEHNR, CDR2 FQNEAQ (reference sequence). Trimming took 2 bases from V and 5 from J; bases not matched to a gene: 9. CDR3 sequence: CASSLTQRGAEETQYF. CDR3 DNA: TGTGCCAGCAGCTTAACCCAGCGGGGGGCGGAGGAGACCCAGTACTTC.

A few counts support this clonotype. The V call is TRBV29-1, the J call TRBJ2-3; the match to TRBD1 covers 8 bases. V shed 6 bases, J shed 2 bases, and the junction held 4 bases outside the gene matches. The CDR3 sequence is 13 residues long. Germline lookup yields CDR1 SQVTM and CDR2 ANQGSEA. CDR3 protein: CSVRDRNTDTQYF. DNA for the CDR3: TGCAGCGTCCGGGACAGGAACACAGATACGCAGTATTTT.

The DNA for the CDR3 is TGCAGTGCTAGAATCCCGGGACTAGCCTACCACAATGAGCAGTTCTTC. Its protein is CSARIPGLAYHNEQFF. The chain has TRBV20-1 and TRBJ2-1; 9 bases match TRBD2. Germline-derived CDR1 and CDR2 are DFQATT and SNEGSKA (reference sequence). V shed 2 bases, J shed 5 bases, and the junction held 10 bases outside the gene matches. This CDR3 comprises 16 residues.

The chain joins TRBV11-2 to TRBJ2-1; 8 bases fit TRBD2. Trimming cost V 4 bases and J 0 bases; bases outside gene matches: 5. Germline CDR1 SGHAT, CDR2 FQNNGV. This CDR3 region has 16 residues. The CDR3 sequence is CASSSRSGSSYNEQFF. CDR3 coding DNA: TGTGCCAGCAGCTCCCGAAGCGGGAGCTCCTACAATGAGCAGTTCTTC.

The genes are TRBV2 and TRBJ1-1; TRBD1 matches at 9 bases. J was trimmed by 0 bases and V by 5 bases; bases with no gene match: 10. This CDR3 spans 17 amino acids. Germline values: CDR1 SNHLY, CDR2 FYNNEI. CDR3 nucleotides: TGTGCCAGCAGTCGCTCGACAGGGGGGATCATGAACACTGAAGCTTTCTTT. Translation: CASSRSTGGIMNTEAFF.

This clonotype was seen ten or more times. CDR3 sequence: CSVEEQGGTEAFF. The CDR3 coding sequence is TGCAGCGTTGAAGAACAGGGAGGGACTGAAGCTTTCTTT. The chain is built from TRBV29-1 and TRBJ1-1; tentatively, D is TRBD1 (6 bases). Germline CDR1 SQVTM, CDR2 ANQGSEA. This CDR3 region has 13 residues. The V end was cut by 0 bases, the J end by 5 bases, with 10 bases between.

The genes are TRBV18 and TRBJ2-3; 7 nucleotides agree with TRBD1. CDR3 size: 17 residues. V lost 3 bases to trimming and J lost 2 bases; unmatched junction nucleotides: 11. Germline CDR1 reads KGHSH; CDR2 reads LQKENI. The CDR3 is CASSPARGRGNTDTQYF. As DNA, the CDR3 is TGTGCCAGCTCACCTGCTAGGGGCAGGGGGAACACAGATACGCAGTATTTT.

This clonotype was picked up many times. The J gene is TRBJ2-1, the V gene TRBV20-1, with D hard to call. The germline V and J ends were trimmed by 5 bases and 6 bases, with 14 bases remaining between them. CDR1 is DFQATT and CDR2 is SNEGSKA in the germline V gene (reference sequence). The CDR3 consists of 13 residues. The CDR3 nucleotides are TGCAGTGCTCTGCGACCACGTATCAATGAGCAGTTCTTC. Its translation: CSALRPRINEQFF.

The sample holds a few counts of this clonotype. The V and J genes are TRBV12-3 or TRBV12-4 and TRBJ2-7, with 10 bases matching TRBD2. The CDR3 is made up of 12 amino acids. Trimming cost V 6 bases and J 4 bases; bases outside gene matches: 0. The CDR3 region has the DNA TGTGCCAGCAGACTAGCGGGATACGAGCAGTACTTC. Protein product: CASRLAGYEQYF.

There are a few counts of this clonotype. The chain links TRBV7-8 to TRBJ2-1; 9 bases fit TRBD1. Germline assignment: CDR1 SGHVS and CDR2 FQNEAQ. Trimming at V came to 4 bases and at J to 1 base, leaving 5 bases not matched to a gene. The CDR3 length is 16 residues. The CDR3: CASSSTGGWSYNEQFF. The DNA for the CDR3 is TGTGCCAGCAGCTCAACAGGGGGCTGGTCCTACAATGAGCAGTTCTTC. The full variable domain, completed using reference TRBV7-8 and TRBJ2-1, is GAGVSQSPRYKVAKRGQDVALRCDPISGHVSLFWYQQALGQGPEFLTYFQNEAQLDKSGLPSDRFFAERPEGSVSTLKIQRTQQEDSAVYLCASSSTGGWSYNEQFFGPGTRLTVL.

This chain links TRBV6-2 or TRBV6-3 with TRBJ2-6, with TRBD2 as a possible D gene (5 bases). The V gene's germline CDR1 is MNHEY and CDR2 SVGEGT. V was trimmed by 4 bases and J by 1 base, leaving 11 bases between them. The CDR3 runs 16 residues. The CDR3 region has the DNA TGTGCCAGCAGTTTCCGCGGCGGGTCTGGGGCCAACGTCCTGACTTTC. This translates into CASSFRGGSGANVLTF.

The CDR3 nucleotides read TGTGCCACCAGCAGAGGTCTCCGAAAAGACGGTGAGACCCAGTACTTC. Translating gives CATSRGLRKDGETQYF. The rearrangement joins TRBV15 to TRBJ2-5; D is undetermined. The CDR3 sequence is 16 residues long. Looked up from germline, CDR1 is LNHNV and CDR2 is YYDKDF (reference sequence). V lost 1 base to trimming and J lost 5 bases, with 17 bases between them.

This sequence joins TRBV28 and TRBJ1-4, with D maybe TRBD1 (5 bases). The CDR3 extends over 14 amino acids. Germline V CDR1 and CDR2: MDHEN, SYDVKM. V lost 2 bases and J lost 7, with 11 bases in between. CDR3 region: CASSLGAPGEKLFF. CDR3 in DNA: TGTGCCAGCAGTTTAGGGGCCCCGGGTGAAAAACTGTTTTTT.